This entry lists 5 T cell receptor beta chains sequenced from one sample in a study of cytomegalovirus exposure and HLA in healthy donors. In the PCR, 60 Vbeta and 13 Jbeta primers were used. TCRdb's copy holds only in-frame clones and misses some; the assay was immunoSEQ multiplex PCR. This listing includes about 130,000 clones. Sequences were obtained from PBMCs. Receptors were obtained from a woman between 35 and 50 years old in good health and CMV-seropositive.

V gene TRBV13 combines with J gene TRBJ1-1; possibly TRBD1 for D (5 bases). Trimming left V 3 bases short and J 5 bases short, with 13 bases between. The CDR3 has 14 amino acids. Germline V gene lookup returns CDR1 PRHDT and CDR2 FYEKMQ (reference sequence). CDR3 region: CASSFGGSGTEAFF. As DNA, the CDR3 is TGTGCCAGCAGCTTTGGGGGGTCGGGGACTGAAGCTTTCTTT.

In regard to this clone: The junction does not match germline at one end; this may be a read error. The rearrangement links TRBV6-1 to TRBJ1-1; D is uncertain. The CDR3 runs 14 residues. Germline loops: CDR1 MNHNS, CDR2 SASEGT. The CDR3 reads CAGSPREYNTEAFF. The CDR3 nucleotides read TGTGCCGGCAGTCCACGGGAGTATAACACTGAAGCTTTCTTT.

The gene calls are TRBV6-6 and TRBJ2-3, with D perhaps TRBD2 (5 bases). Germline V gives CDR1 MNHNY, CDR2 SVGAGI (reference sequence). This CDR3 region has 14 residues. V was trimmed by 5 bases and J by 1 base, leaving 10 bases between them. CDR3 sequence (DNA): TGTGCCAGCAGTACCCCCGGGGGCACAGATACGCAGTATTTT. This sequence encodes CASSTPGGTDTQYF.

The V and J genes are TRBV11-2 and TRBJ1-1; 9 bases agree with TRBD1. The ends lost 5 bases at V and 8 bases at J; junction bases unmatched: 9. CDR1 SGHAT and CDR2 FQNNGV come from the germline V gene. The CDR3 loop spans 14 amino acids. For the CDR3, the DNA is TGTGCCAGCAGCGTAACTACAGGGGGCCAGGAAGCTTTCTTT. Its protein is CASSVTTGGQEAFF.

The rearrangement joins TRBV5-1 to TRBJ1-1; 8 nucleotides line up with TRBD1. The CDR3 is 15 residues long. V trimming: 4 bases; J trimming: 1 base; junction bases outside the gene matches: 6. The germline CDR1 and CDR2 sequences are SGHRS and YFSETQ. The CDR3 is CASSLRTGWNTEAFF. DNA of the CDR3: TGCGCCAGCAGCCTGAGGACAGGGTGGAACACTGAAGCTTTCTTT.